This T cell receptor (beta chain) was profiled in a study of blood T cells in healthy people across ages. Then a second PCR, running roughly 6 to 12 cycles, was carried out with a sample-barcoded 5' primer and a J-beta primer mix. Each cDNA molecule carried a tag from a template-switch adaptor that contained 12 random nucleotides. Each CDR3 protein gets one entry after TCRdb re-called the 5' RACE reads with MiXCR. The sample holds some 1.8 million distinct CDR3 sequences, 39% seen once. For this clonotype: What it binds is unknown.

General study results and limits: Fewer expanded clones and more diversity marked long-lived versus aged donors.

The sequencing input was blood. This TCR came from a human donor in good health.

The CDR3 coding sequence is TGCAGCGTTGACGGGCAGACGCACAATGAGCAGTTCTTC. This sequence encodes CSVDGQTHNEQFF. The chain employs TRBV29-1 and TRBJ2-1; D ambiguous. The ends were cut back, 3 bases at V and 5 bases at J, with 11 bases in the middle. CDR1 is SQVTM, CDR2 ANQGSEA, per germline. This CDR3 has 13 residues.